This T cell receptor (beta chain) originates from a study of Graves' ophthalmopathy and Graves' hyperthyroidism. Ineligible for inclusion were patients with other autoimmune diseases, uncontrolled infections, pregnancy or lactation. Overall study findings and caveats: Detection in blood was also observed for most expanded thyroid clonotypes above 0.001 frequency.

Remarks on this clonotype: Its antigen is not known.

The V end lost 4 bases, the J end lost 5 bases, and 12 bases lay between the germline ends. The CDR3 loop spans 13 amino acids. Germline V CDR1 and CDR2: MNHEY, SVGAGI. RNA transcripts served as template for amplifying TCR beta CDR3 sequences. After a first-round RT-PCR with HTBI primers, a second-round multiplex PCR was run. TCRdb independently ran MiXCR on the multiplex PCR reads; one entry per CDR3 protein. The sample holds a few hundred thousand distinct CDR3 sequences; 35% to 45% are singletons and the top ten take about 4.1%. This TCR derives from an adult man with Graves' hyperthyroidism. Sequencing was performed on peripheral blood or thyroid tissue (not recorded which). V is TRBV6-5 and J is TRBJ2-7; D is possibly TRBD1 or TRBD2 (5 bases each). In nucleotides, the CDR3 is TGTGCCAGCAGTTCCTCGTGGGGGAACGAGCAGTACTTC. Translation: CASSSSWGNEQYF.